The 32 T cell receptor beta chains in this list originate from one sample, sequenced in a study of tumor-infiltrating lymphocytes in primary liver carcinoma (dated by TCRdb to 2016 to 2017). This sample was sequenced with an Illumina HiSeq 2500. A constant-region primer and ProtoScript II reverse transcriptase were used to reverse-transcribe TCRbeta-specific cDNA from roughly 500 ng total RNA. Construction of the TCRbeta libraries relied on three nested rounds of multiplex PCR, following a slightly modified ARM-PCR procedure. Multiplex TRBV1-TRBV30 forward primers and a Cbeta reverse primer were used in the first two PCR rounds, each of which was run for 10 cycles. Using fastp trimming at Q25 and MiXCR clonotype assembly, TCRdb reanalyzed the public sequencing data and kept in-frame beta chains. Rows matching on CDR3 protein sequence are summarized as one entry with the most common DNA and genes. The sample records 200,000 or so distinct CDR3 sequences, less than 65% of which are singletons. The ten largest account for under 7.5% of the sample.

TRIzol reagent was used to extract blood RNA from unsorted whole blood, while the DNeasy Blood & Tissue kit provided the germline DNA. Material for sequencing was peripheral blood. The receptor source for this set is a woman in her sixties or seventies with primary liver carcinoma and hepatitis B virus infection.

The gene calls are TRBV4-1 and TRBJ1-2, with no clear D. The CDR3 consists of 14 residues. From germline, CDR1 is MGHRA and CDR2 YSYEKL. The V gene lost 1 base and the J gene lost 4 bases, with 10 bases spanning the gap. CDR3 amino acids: CASSQVGEGYGYTF. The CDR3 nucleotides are TGCGCCAGCAGCCAAGTAGGAGAGGGCTATGGCTACACCTTC.

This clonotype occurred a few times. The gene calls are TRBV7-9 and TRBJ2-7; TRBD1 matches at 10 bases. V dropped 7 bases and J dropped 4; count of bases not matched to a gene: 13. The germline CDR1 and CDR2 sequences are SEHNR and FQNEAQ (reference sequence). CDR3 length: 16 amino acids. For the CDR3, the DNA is TGTGCCAGCAACCGGTATAGGACAGGGGGTGTTTACGAGCAGTACTTC. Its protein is CASNRYRTGGVYEQYF.

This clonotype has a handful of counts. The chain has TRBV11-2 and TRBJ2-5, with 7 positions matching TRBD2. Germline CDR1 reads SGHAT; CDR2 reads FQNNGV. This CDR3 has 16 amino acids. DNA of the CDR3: TGTGCTAACAGCTTAGCGCGAGCGGGGAACCTAGAGACCCAGTACTTC. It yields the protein CANSLARAGNLETQYF.

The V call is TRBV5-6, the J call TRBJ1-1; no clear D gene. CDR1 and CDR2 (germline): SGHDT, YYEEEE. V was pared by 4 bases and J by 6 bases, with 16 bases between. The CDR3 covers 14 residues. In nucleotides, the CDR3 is TGTGCCAGCAGCCTTTGGGTAGGGTTAGCTGAAGCTTTCTTT. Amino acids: CASSLWVGLAEAFF.

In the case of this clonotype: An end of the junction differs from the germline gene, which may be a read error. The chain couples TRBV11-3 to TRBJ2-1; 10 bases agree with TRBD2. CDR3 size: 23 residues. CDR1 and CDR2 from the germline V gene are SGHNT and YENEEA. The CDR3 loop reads CASNLVPNLAASGSLNSYNEQFF. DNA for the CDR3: TGTGCCAGCAACTTAGTCCCCAACCTTGCGGCTAGCGGGAGTTTGAACTCCTACAATGAGCAGTTCTTC.

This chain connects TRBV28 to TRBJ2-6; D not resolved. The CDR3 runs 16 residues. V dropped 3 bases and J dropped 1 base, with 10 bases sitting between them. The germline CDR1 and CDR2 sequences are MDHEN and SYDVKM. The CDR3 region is CASSFGWRSGANVLTF. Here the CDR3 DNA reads TGTGCCAGCAGTTTCGGGTGGAGATCTGGGGCCAACGTCCTGACTTTC.

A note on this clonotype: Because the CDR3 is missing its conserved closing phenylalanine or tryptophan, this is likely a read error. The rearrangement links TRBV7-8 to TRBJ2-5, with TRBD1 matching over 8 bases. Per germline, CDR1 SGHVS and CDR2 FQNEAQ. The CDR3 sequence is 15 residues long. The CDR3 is CASSFRQGPSETQYL. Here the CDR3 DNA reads TGTGCCAGTAGCTTTCGACAGGGGCCGTCGGAGACCCAGTACCTC.

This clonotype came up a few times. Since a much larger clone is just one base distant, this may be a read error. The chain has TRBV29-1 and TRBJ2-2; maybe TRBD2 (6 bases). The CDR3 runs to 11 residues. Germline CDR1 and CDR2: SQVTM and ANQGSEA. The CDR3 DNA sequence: TGCAGCGTTCTCAACACCGGGGGGCTGTTTTTT. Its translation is CSVLNTGGLFF.

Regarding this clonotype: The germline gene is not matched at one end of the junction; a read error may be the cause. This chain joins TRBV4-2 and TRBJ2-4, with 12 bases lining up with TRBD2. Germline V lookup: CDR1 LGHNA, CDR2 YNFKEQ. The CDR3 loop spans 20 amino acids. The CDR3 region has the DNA TGCGCCAGCAGCCAAGAGTCCCCTAGCGGGAGGGTAGGGCCAGTAAACATCCAGTACTTC. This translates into CASSQESPSGRVGPVNIQYF.

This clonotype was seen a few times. CDR3 sequence reads: CASSLDLGGQPQHF. CDR3 nucleotide sequence: TGCGCCAGCAGCTTGGATTTGGGGGGACAGCCCCAGCATTTT. This rearrangement joins TRBV5-1 to TRBJ1-5; D perhaps matches TRBD1 (5 bases). Germline V gene sequence: CDR1 SGHRS, CDR2 YFSETQ. CDR3 size: 14 residues. V lost 0 bases to trimming and J lost 7 bases, with 11 bases between them.

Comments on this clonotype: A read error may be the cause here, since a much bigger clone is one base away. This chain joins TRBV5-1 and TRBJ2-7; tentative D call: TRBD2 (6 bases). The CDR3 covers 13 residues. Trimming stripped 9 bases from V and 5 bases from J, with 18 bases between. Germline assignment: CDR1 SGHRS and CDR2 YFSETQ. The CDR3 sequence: CANTSATGDEQYF. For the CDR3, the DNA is TGCGCCAACACTTCCGCCACGGGAGACGAGCAGTACTTC.

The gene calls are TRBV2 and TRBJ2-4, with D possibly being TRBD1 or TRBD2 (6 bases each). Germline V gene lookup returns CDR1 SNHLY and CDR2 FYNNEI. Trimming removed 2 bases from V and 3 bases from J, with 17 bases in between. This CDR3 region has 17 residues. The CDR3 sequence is CASSERSGGAVKNIQYF. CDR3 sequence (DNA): TGTGCCAGCAGTGAACGATCCGGGGGCGCCGTCAAAAACATTCAGTACTTC.

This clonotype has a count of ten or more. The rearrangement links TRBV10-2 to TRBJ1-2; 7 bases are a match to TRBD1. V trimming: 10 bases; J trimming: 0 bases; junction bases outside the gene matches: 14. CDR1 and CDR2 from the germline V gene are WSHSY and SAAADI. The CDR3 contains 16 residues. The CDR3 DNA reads TGCGCCACGATCGACAGGGCTTGGGGAGCTAACTATGGCTACACCTTC. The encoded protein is CATIDRAWGANYGYTF.

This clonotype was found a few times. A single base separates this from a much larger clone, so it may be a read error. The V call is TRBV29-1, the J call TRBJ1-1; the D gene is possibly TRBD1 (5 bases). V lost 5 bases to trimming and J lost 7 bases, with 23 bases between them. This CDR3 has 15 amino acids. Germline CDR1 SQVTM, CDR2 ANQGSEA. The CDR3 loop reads CSVLGAQRDGFEAFF. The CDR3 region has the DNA TGCAGCGTTCTTGGGGCCCAAAGGGACGGCTTTGAAGCTTTCTTT.

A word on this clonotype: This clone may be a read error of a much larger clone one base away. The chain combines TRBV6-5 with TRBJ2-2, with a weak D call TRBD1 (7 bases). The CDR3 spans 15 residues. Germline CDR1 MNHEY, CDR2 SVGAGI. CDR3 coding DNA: TGTGCCACACAGGGGTATGGCCCGAACACCGGGGGGCTGTTTTTT. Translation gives CATQGYGPNTGGLFF.

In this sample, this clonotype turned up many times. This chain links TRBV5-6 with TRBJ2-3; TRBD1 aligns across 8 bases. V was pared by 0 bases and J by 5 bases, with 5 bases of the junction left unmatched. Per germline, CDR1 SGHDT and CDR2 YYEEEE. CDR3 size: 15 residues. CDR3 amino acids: CASSLGTGRGDTQYF. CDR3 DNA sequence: TGTGCCAGCAGCTTGGGGACAGGGCGTGGAGATACGCAGTATTTT.

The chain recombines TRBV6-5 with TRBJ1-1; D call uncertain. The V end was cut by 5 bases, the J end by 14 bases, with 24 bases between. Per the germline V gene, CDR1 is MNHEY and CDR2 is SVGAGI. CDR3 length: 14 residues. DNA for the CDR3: TGTGCCAGCAGTCGCCTTAACAGACAAGGCACAGCATTCTTT. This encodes CASSRLNRQGTAFF.

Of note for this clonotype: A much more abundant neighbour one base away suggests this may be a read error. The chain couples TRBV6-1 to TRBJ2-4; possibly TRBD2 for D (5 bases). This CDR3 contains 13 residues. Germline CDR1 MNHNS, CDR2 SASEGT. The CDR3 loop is CASSNDYSGIKYF. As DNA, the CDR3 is TGTGCCAGCAGTAACGACTACTCAGGCATTAAGTACTTC.

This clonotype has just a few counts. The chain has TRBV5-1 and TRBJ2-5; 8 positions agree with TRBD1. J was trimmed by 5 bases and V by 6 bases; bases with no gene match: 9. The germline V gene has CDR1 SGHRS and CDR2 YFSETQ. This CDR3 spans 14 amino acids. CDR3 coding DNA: TGCGCCAGCAAACGGACAGGGCGAACGGAGACCCAGTACTTC. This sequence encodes CASKRTGRTETQYF.

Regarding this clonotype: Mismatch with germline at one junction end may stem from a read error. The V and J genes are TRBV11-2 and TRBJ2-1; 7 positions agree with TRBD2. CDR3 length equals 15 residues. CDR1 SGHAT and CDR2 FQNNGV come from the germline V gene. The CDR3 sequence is CASSLEAGDYNKQFF. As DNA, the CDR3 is TGTGCAAGCAGCTTAGAGGCGGGAGACTACAATAAGCAGTTCTTC.

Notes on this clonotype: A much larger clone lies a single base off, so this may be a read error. This CDR3 is CASRGQKNTGELFF. DNA of the CDR3: TGTGCCAGCAGGGGACAGAAGAACACCGGGGAGCTGTTTTTT. This rearrangement joins TRBV12-3 or TRBV12-4 to TRBJ2-2; 7 nucleotides match TRBD1. Germline trimming cut 6 bases from V and 1 base from J; bases unmatched to any gene: 2. CDR3 length: 14 residues.

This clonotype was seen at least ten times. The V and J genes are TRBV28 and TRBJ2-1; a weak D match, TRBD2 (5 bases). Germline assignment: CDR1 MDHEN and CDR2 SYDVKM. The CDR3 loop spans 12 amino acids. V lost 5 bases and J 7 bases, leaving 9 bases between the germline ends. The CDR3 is CASSTRRNEQFF. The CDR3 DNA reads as TGTGCCAGCAGTACTAGGCGTAATGAGCAGTTCTTC.

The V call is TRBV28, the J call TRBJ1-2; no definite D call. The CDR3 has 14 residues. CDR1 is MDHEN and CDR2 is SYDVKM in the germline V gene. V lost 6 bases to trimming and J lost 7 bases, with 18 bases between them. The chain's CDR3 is CASRPTPNFSGYTF. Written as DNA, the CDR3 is TGTGCCAGCAGACCAACTCCAAATTTTTCTGGCTACACCTTC.

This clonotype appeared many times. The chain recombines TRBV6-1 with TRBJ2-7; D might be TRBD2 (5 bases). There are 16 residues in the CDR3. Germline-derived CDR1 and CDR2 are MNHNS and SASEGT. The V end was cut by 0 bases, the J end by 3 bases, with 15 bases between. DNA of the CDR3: TGTGCCAGCAGTGAAGCGGCCCCGAGCGGTTTCTACGAGCAGTACTTC. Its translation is CASSEAAPSGFYEQYF.

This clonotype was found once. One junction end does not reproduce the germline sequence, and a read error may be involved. DNA of the CDR3: TGCGCCAGCAGCTTGGGGCCGGGACAGGAACCGTCCATTCAGCACTTC. Protein: CASSLGPGQEPSIQHF. The chain is built from TRBV5-1 and TRBJ2-4, with TRBD1 matching over 8 bases. Germline CDR1 reads SGHRS; CDR2 reads YFSETQ. This CDR3 spans 16 amino acids.

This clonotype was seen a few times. The CDR3 region has the DNA TGTGCCAGCAGTCACCGACTAGCGGGGGGCTTGGATACGCAGTATTTT. This sequence encodes CASSHRLAGGLDTQYF. J is TRBJ2-3 and V is TRBV28; 13 bases fit TRBD2. This CDR3 has 16 residues. Unmatched junction bases numbered 8, after V lost 5 bases and J lost 6 bases. Germline CDR1 reads MDHEN; CDR2 reads SYDVKM.

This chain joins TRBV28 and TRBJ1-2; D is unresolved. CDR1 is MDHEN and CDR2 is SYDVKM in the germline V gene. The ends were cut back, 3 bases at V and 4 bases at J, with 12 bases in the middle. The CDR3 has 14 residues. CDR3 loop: CASSFTQVFYGYTF. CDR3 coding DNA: TGTGCCAGCAGTTTTACCCAGGTTTTCTATGGCTACACCTTC.

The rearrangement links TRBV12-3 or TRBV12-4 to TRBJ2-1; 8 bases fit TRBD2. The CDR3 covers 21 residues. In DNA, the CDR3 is TGTGTAAGTGTTAATCTTGGGACTAGTGGGAGAGGGGGGAGCTCCTACAATGAGCAGTTCTTC. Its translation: CVSVNLGTSGRGGSSYNEQFF.

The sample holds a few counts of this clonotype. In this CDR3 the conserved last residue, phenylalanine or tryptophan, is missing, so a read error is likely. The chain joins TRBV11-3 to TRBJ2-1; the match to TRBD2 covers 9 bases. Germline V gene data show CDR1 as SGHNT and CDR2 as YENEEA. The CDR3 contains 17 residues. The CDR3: CANSLVLRTSAVDEQFL. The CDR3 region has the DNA TGTGCCAACAGCTTAGTGTTGAGGACTAGCGCCGTCGATGAGCAGTTCCTC.

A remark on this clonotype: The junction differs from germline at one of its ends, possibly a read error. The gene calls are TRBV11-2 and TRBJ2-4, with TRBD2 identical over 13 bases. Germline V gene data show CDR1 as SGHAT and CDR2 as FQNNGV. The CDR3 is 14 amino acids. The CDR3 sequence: CASTQLAGGNIQYF. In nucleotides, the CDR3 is TGTGCCAGCACCCAACTAGCGGGAGGGAACATCCAGTACTTC.

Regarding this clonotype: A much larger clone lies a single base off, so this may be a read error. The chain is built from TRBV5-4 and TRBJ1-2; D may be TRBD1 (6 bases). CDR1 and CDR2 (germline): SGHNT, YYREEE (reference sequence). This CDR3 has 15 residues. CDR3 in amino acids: CASSLGAGVGYGCTF. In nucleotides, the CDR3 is TGTGCCAGCAGCTTGGGGGCAGGGGTCGGCTATGGCTGCACCTTC.

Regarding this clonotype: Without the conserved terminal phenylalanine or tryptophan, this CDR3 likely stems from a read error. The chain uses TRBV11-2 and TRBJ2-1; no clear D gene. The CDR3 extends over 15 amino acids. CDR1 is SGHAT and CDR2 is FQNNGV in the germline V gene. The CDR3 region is CASNLDLLVGNEQFL. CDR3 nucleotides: TGTGCCAGCAACTTAGATCTTTTGGTGGGCAATGAACAGTTCCTC.